This T cell receptor (beta chain) was captured by sequencing in a study of OX40 agonist ivuxolimab in advanced cancers. Study-wide background: A mean age of about 56 years, range roughly 20 to 85, was recorded, and about 83% were male. Three patients had partial responses: one hepatocellular carcinoma, two cutaneous melanoma.

The repertoire was sequenced with immunoSEQ multiplex PCR; TCRdb's copy has only in-frame clones and lacks some. This sample has roughly 50,000 clones, with roughly 77% found just once. After removal of 2 bases from V and 4 bases from J, the junction contained 4 bases not matched to a gene. The CDR3 runs to 15 residues. Germline values: CDR1 SQVTM, CDR2 ANQGSEA. The receptor was isolated from an adult with an advanced solid tumor such as melanoma, head and neck, liver or kidney cancer. The source material was CD4+ or CD8+ T cells sorted from blood, sampled in a trial of the OX40 agonist ivuxolimab. V is TRBV29-1 and J is TRBJ2-1; 11 bases agree with TRBD1. CDR3 amino acids: CSVERTGGAYNEQFF. CDR3 coding DNA: TGCAGCGTTGAAAGGACAGGGGGCGCGTACAATGAGCAGTTCTTC.